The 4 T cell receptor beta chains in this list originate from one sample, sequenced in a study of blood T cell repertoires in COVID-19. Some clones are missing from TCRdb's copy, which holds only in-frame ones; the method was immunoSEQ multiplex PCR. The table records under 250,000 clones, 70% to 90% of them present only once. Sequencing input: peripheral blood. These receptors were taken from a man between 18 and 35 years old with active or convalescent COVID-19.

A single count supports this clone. The CDR3 reads CASRKRTGTGELFF. The CDR3 region has the DNA TGTGCCAGCAGGAAGCGGACTGGGACCGGGGAGCTGTTTTTT. This chain joins TRBV9 and TRBJ2-2; TRBD2 might be the D (5 bases). The CDR3 consists of 14 residues. Germline values: CDR1 SGDLS, CDR2 YYNGEE. Trimming removed 5 bases from V and 5 bases from J, with 13 bases in between. Full variable domain (rest looked up from reference TRBV9 and TRBJ2-2): DSGVTQTPKHLITATGQRVTLRCSPRSGDLSVYWYQQSLDQGLQFLIQYYNGEERAKGNILERFSAQQFPDLHSELNLSSLELGDSALYFCASRKRTGTGELFFGEGSRLTVL.

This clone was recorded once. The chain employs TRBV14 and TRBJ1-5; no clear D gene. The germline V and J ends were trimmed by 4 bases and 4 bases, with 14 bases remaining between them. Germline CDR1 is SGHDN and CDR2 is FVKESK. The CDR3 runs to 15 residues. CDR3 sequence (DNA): TGTGCCAGCAGCCCCGGACCGGCGGGGAATCAGCCCCAGCATTTT. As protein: CASSPGPAGNQPQHF.

This CDR3 reads CASSLWTSEWYNEQFF. CDR3 coding DNA: TGTGCCAGCAGTTTATGGACTAGCGAGTGGTACAATGAGCAGTTCTTC. The rearrangement links TRBV27 to TRBJ2-1; 9 bases align to TRBD2. Unmatched junction bases numbered 5, after V lost 1 base and J lost 4 bases. CDR1 is MNHEY, CDR2 SMNVEV, per germline (reference sequence). This CDR3 spans 16 amino acids.

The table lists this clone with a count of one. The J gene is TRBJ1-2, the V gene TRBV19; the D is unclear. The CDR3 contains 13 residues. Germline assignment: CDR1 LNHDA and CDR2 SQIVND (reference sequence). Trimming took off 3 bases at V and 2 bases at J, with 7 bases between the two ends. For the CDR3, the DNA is TGTGCCAGTAGTATCGGGAGAAACTATGGCTACACCTTC. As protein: CASSIGRNYGYTF.